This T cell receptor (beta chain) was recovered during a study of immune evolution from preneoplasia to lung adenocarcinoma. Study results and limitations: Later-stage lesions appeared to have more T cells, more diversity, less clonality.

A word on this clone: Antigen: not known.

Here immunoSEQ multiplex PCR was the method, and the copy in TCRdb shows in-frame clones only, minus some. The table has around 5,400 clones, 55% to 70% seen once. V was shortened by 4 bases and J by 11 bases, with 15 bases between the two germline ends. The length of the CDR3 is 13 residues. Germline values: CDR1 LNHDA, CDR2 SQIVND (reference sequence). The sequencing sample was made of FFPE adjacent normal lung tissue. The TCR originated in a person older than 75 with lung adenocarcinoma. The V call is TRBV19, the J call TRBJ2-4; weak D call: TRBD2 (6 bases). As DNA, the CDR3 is TGTGCCAGTAGTACCGAGCAGGGAGGCGTTCAGTACTTC. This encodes CASSTEQGGVQYF.